This T cell receptor (beta chain) was obtained from a study of OX40 agonist ivuxolimab in advanced cancers. Study conclusions and caveats: In the 0.1-3.0 mg/kg groups, partial responders showed among the lowest expansion.

The CDR3 is 15 amino acids. Trimming stripped 8 bases from V and 0 bases from J, with 11 bases between. Germline V gives CDR1 SGHTA, CDR2 FQGTGA. Comments on this clone: Antigen specificity is unknown.

Collection of blood occurred at baseline, at cycle 4 day 1, and at cycle 7 day 1. Repertoires were generated with immunoSEQ multiplex PCR, while TCRdb's copy carries only in-frame clones and drops some. Among about 45,000 clones listed, around 94% were seen once. The source material was CD4+ or CD8+ T cells sorted from blood, sampled in a trial of the OX40 agonist ivuxolimab. The chain employs TRBV7-3 and TRBJ2-6, with D possibly TRBD2 on 5 matching bases. This receptor was obtained from an adult with an advanced solid tumor such as melanoma, head and neck, liver or kidney cancer. CDR3 DNA: TGTGCCAGCGCTGCGAGCGGCTCTGGGGCCAACGTCCTGACTTTC. Amino acid sequence: CASAASGSGANVLTF.